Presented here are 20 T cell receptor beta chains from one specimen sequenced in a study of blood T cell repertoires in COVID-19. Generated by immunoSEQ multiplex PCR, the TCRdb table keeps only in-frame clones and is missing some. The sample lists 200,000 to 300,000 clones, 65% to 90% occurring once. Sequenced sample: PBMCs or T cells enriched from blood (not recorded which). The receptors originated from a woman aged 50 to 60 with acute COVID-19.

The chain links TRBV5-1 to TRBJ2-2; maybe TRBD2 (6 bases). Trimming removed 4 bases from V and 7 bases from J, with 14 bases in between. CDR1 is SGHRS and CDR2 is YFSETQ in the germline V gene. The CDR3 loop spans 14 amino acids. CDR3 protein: CASSEEWGGGELFF. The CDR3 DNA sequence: TGCGCCAGCAGCGAAGAGTGGGGAGGCGGGGAGCTGTTTTTT. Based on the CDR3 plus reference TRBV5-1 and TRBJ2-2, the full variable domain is KAGVTQTPRYLIKTRGQQVTLSCSPISGHRSVSWYQQTPGQGLQFLFEYFSETQRNKGNFPGRFSGRQFSNSRSEMNVSTLELGDSALYLCASSEEWGGGELFFGEGSRLTVL.

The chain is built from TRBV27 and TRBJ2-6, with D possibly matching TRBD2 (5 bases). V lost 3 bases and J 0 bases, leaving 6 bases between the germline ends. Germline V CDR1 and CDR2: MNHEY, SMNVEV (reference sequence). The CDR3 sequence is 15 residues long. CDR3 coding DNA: TGTGCCAGCAGTTTCGGGAACTCTGGGGCCAACGTCCTGACTTTC. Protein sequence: CASSFGNSGANVLTF.

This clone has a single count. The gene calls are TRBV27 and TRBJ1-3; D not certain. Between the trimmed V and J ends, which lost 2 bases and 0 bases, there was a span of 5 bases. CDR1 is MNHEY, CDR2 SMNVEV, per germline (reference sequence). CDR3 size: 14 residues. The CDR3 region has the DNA TGTGCCAGCAGTTTACACAGCTCTGGAAACACCATATATTTT. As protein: CASSLHSSGNTIYF.

The CDR3 nucleotides read TGTGCCAGTAGTTTTTTTGCGAGCTCTGGGGCCAACGTCCTGACTTTC. This translates into CASSFFASSGANVLTF. This rearrangement joins TRBV19 to TRBJ2-6; D not certain. The germline V gene has CDR1 LNHDA and CDR2 SQIVND (reference sequence). The CDR3 is 16 amino acids. V was pared by 5 bases and J by 0 bases, with 11 bases between.

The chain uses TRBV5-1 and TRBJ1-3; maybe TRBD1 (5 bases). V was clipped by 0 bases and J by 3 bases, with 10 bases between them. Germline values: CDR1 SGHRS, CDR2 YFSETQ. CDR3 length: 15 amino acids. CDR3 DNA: TGCGCCAGCAGCTTGGGACAGAATGTTGGAAACACCATATATTTT. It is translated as CASSLGQNVGNTIYF.

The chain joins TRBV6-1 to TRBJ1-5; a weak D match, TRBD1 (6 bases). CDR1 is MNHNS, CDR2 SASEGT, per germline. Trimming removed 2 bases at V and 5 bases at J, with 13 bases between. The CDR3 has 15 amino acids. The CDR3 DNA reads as TGTGCCAGCAGTGAAAGGGGGAGCCCCTATCAGCCCCAGCATTTT. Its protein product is CASSERGSPYQPQHF.

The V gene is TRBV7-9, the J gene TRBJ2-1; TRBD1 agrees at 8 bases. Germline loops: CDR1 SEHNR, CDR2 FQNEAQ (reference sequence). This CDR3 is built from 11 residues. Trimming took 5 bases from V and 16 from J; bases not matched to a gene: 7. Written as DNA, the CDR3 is TGTGCCAGCAGCAGCTCGGACAGGGCATTCTTC. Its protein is CASSSSDRAFF.

The CDR3 reads CASSSLAGSSYEQYF. CDR3 bases: TGTGCCAGCAGCTCTTTAGCGGGGTCGTCCTACGAGCAGTACTTC. This rearrangement joins TRBV7-2 to TRBJ2-7; 8 bases align to TRBD2. V lost 4 bases, J lost 1 base, and 6 bases stayed unmatched. This CDR3 comprises 15 residues. From germline, CDR1 is SGHTA and CDR2 FQGNSA.

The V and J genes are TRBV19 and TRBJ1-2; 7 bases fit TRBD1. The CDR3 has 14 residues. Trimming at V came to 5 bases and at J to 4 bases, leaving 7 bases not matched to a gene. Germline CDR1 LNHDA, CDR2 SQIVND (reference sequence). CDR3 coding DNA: TGTGCCAGTAGTGCACAGGGGCCTTTCTATGGCTACACCTTC. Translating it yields CASSAQGPFYGYTF.

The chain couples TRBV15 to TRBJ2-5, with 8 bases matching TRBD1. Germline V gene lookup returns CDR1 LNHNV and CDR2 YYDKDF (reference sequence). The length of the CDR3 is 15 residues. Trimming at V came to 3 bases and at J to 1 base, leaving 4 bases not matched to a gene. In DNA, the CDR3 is TGTGCCACCAGCAGGCGAGGGACAGGCCAAGAGACCCAGTACTTC. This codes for CATSRRGTGQETQYF.

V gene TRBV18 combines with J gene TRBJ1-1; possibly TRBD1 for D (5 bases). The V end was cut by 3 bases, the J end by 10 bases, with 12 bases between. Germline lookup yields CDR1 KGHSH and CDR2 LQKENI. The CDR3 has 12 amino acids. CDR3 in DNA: TGTGCCAGCTCACCCTCAGACAGAGCAGCTTTCTTT. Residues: CASSPSDRAAFF.

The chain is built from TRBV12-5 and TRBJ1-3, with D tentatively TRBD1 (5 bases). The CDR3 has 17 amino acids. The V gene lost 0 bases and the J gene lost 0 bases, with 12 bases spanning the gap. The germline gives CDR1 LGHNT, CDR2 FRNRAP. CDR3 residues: CASGLVGRLSSGNTIYF. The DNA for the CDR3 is TGTGCTAGTGGTTTGGTGGGGCGGTTGAGCTCTGGAAACACCATATATTTT.

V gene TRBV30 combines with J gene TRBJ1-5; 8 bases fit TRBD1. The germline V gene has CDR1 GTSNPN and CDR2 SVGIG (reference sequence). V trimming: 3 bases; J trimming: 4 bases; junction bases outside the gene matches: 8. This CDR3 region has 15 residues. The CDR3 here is CAWSAQGAANQPQHF. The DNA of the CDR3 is TGTGCCTGGAGCGCTCAGGGGGCTGCTAATCAGCCCCAGCATTTT.

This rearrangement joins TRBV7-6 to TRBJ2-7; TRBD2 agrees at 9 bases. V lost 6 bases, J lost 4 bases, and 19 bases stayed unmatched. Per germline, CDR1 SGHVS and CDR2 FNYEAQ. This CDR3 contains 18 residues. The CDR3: CASSLGASGEILQYEQYF. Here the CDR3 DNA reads TGTGCCAGCAGTTTGGGAGCTAGCGGGGAAATTCTACAGTACGAGCAGTACTTC.

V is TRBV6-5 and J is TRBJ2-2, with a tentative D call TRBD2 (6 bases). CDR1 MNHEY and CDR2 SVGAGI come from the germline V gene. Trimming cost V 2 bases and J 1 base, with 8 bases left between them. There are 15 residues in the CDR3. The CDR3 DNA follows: TGTGCCAGCAGTTACGGGGGGATGAACACCGGGGAGCTGTTTTTT. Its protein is CASSYGGMNTGELFF.

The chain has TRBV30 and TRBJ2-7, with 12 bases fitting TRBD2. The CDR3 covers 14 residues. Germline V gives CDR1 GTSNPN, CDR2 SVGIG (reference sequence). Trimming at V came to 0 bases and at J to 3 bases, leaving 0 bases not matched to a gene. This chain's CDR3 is CAWSVLAGGYEQYF. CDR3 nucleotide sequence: TGTGCCTGGAGTGTACTAGCGGGGGGCTACGAGCAGTACTTC.

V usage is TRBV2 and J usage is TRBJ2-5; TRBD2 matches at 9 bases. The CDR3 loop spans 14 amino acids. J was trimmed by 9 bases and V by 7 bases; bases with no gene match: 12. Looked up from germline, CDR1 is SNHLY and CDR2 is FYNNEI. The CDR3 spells CASKAASGEEAQYF. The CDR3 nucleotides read TGTGCCAGCAAGGCGGCTAGCGGGGAGGAGGCCCAGTACTTC. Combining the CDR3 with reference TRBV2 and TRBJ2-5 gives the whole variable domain EPEVTQTPSHQVTQMGQEVILRCVPISNHLYFYWYRQILGQKVEFLVSFYNNEISEKSEIFDDQFSVERPDGSNFTLKIRSTKLEDSAMYFCASKAASGEEAQYFGPGTRLLVL.

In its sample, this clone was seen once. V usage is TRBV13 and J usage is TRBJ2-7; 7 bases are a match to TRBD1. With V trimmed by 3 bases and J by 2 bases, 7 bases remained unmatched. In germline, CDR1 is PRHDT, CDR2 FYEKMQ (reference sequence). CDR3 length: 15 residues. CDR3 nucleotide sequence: TGTGCCAGCAGCTTTTATTCCGACAGGGCCTACGAGCAGTACTTC. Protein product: CASSFYSDRAYEQYF.

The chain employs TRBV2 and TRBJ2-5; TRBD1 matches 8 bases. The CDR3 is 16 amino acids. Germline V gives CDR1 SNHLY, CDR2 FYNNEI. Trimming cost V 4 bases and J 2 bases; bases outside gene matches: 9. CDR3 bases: TGTGCCAGCAGTGGTCAGGGGGCCCCCCCACAAGAGACCCAGTACTTC. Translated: CASSGQGAPPQETQYF.

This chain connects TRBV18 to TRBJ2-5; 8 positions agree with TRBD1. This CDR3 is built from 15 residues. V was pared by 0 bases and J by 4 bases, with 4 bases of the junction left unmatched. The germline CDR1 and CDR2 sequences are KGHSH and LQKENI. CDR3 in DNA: TGTGCCAGCTCACCACCCCACAGGGGGACAGAGACCCAGTACTTC. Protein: CASSPPHRGTETQYF.